What follows are 20 T cell receptor beta chains derived from one specimen sequenced in a study of beta chain features in type 1 diabetes. Antigen specificity for these receptors is unknown. Since all of the isolated RNA was reverse transcribed, expressed TCRB transcripts were what got sequenced. Only in-frame clones appear in the TCRdb table, and some are missing; sequencing was by immunoSEQ multiplex PCR. The sample carries about 250,000 clones, about a tenth recorded once. Study-wide findings and caveats: In all four CD4+ subsets, TCRB CDR3 length was significantly, moderately reduced in type 1 diabetes.

Sequenced input: naive CD4+ T cells from blood. These receptors originate from a man aged 30 to 39 with type 1 diabetes.

The chain joins TRBV9 to TRBJ2-7, with 9 positions matching TRBD1. V shed 4 bases and J 2 bases; nucleotides not matched to a gene: 10. Germline CDR1 SGDLS, CDR2 YYNGEE. CDR3 length equals 16 residues. The CDR3 region is CASSPRQGVLAYEQYF. CDR3 nucleotide sequence: TGTGCCAGCAGCCCCCGACAGGGGGTTTTAGCCTACGAGCAGTACTTC.

The chain uses TRBV6-1 and TRBJ2-2; D may be TRBD1 (6 bases). The CDR3 runs to 14 residues. The germline V gene encodes CDR1 MNHNS and CDR2 SASEGT. Trimming shortened V by 6 bases and J by 4 bases, and 12 bases separated the two germline ends. For the CDR3, the DNA is TGTGCCAGCAGGGAATTAGGGGGCACCGGGGAGCTGTTTTTT. It is translated as CASRELGGTGELFF.

This chain links TRBV5-1 with TRBJ1-4; D is unclear. V was trimmed by 1 base and J by 0 bases, leaving 10 bases between them. There are 16 residues in the CDR3. Germline V gives CDR1 SGHRS, CDR2 YFSETQ. CDR3 residues: CASSLRGFATNEKLFF. DNA for the CDR3: TGCGCCAGCAGCTTGCGAGGATTTGCAACTAATGAAAAACTGTTTTTT.

This clone was counted a few times. DNA of the CDR3: TGTGCCAGCAGTCTTCGGACAGGGGCGCTATCGGCCGGGGAGCTGTTTTTT. This translates into CASSLRTGALSAGELFF. This chain connects TRBV27 to TRBJ2-2; TRBD1 matches at 9 bases. J lost 6 bases, V lost 5 bases, and 13 bases had no gene match. Germline V gene data show CDR1 as MNHEY and CDR2 as SMNVEV (reference sequence). The CDR3 loop spans 17 amino acids.

Only a few counts were recorded for this clone. The chain uses TRBV14 and TRBJ1-4; 9 bases align to TRBD1. The CDR3 contains 16 residues. Germline CDR1 is SGHDN and CDR2 is FVKESK. Losses at the gene ends were 6 bases for V and 5 bases for J; bases not matched to a gene: 10. CDR3 nucleotides: TGTGCCAGCAGTCACCACCGGGACAGGGTAAATGAAAAACTGTTTTTT. Its protein product is CASSHHRDRVNEKLFF.

The V and J genes are TRBV15 and TRBJ1-1; 7 bases line up with TRBD1. The CDR3 loop spans 13 amino acids. V trimming: 1 base; J trimming: 10 bases; junction bases outside the gene matches: 6. CDR1 and CDR2 (germline): LNHNV, YYDKDF (reference sequence). As DNA, the CDR3 is TGTGCCACCAGCAGAGGCGCGACAGGGCGAGCTTTCTTT. The encoded protein is CATSRGATGRAFF.

The chain employs TRBV25-1 and TRBJ1-6; D is ambiguous. The CDR3 loop spans 15 amino acids. CDR1 and CDR2 (germline): MGHDK, SYGVNS. V was cut by 1 base and J by 8 bases, with 12 bases left in between. The CDR3 DNA reads as TGTGCCAGCAGTGAATTGGGCATCGGCGATTCACCCCTCCACTTT. Its translation is CASSELGIGDSPLHF.

The chain couples TRBV29-1 to TRBJ1-2; possibly TRBD1 for D (6 bases). Trimming pared 3 bases from V and 5 bases from J, leaving 19 bases between. The CDR3 contains 15 residues. The V gene's germline CDR1 is SQVTM and CDR2 ANQGSEA. The CDR3 nucleotides are TGCAGCGTTGAGGTTGTGGGGGCGCAGAGGTATGGCTACACCTTC. Translation: CSVEVVGAQRYGYTF.

The table lists this clone with a few counts. The rearrangement links TRBV5-6 to TRBJ2-3; 7 bases fit TRBD1. The J segment lost 5 bases and the V segment lost 0 bases, leaving 6 bases of the junction unmatched. CDR3 size: 15 residues. Per germline, CDR1 SGHDT and CDR2 YYEEEE. CDR3 residues: CASSLAKGAGDTQYF. The CDR3 DNA sequence: TGTGCCAGCAGCTTGGCCAAGGGGGCCGGAGATACGCAGTATTTT.

CDR3 amino acids: CASSKTSLAGELFF. The DNA for the CDR3 is TGTGCCAGCAGCAAGACTAGCTTAGCCGGGGAGCTGTTTTTT. The gene calls are TRBV5-4 and TRBJ2-2, with 7 bases lining up with TRBD2. Germline CDR1 and CDR2: SGHNT and YYREEE (reference sequence). The CDR3 sequence is 14 residues long. Trimming removed 4 bases from V and 6 bases from J; junction bases left unmatched: 6.

This clone came up a few times. The chain combines TRBV9 with TRBJ2-5; TRBD2 agrees at 10 bases. Trimming at V came to 4 bases and at J to 3 bases, leaving 6 bases not matched to a gene. The CDR3 contains 15 residues. Germline CDR1 reads SGDLS; CDR2 reads YYNGEE. The CDR3 DNA follows: TGTGCCAGCAGCCGCGGACTAGCGGTGGAAGAGACCCAGTACTTC. This codes for CASSRGLAVEETQYF.

This clone was seen just once. The chain recombines TRBV28 with TRBJ2-1; 8 nucleotides match TRBD2. CDR1 is MDHEN, CDR2 SYDVKM, per germline. V was pared by 5 bases and J by 0 bases, with 3 bases of the junction left unmatched. The CDR3 is made up of 15 amino acids. The CDR3 sequence is CASSPGTSSYNEQFF. In nucleotides, the CDR3 is TGTGCCAGCAGTCCCGGGACTAGCTCCTACAATGAGCAGTTCTTC.

This clone occurred a few times. The rearrangement joins TRBV6-5 to TRBJ2-1; weak D call: TRBD1 (6 bases). The CDR3 spans 15 residues. Trimming stripped 5 bases from V and 8 bases from J, with 19 bases between. Germline V lookup: CDR1 MNHEY, CDR2 SVGAGI. The CDR3 sequence is CASSPQGFRVDEQFF. The CDR3, as DNA: TGTGCCAGCAGTCCTCAGGGGTTTCGAGTGGATGAGCAGTTCTTC.

This sequence joins TRBV7-9 and TRBJ2-4; 9 nucleotides line up with TRBD1. Germline trimming cut 2 bases from V and 2 bases from J; bases unmatched to any gene: 13. The CDR3 length is 19 residues. Per the germline V gene, CDR1 is SEHNR and CDR2 is FQNEAQ (reference sequence). CDR3 bases: TGTGCCAGCAGCTTATGGGTTTACAGGGGGCTAGTGACCAAAAACATTCAGTACTTC. It specifies CASSLWVYRGLVTKNIQYF.

The rearrangement links TRBV11-3 to TRBJ2-5; D possibly corresponds to TRBD1 (6 bases). Germline values: CDR1 SGHNT, CDR2 YENEEA. The CDR3 has 14 residues. V lost 4 bases and J 4 bases, leaving 13 bases between the germline ends. Here the CDR3 DNA reads TGTGCCAGCAGCTCGGGCAGGGGTGGAGAGACCCAGTACTTC. This gives the protein CASSSGRGGETQYF.

V usage is TRBV6-6 and J usage is TRBJ2-5; D is perhaps TRBD2 (5 bases). The germline V gene has CDR1 MNHNY and CDR2 SVGAGI (reference sequence). The CDR3 has 12 amino acids. Trimming stripped 5 bases from V and 4 bases from J, with 8 bases between. CDR3 loop: CASSTSPETQYF. CDR3 DNA sequence: TGTGCCAGCAGTACTAGTCCAGAGACCCAGTACTTC.

This clone was detected only a few times. The chain recombines TRBV7-2 with TRBJ2-1; 12 bases are shared with TRBD2. This CDR3 has 19 amino acids. Germline V gene sequence: CDR1 SGHTA, CDR2 FQGNSA. V was pared by 5 bases and J by 0 bases, with 11 bases of the junction left unmatched. The CDR3 protein is CASSPRLAGVPNSYNEQFF. DNA for the CDR3: TGTGCCAGCAGCCCCAGACTAGCGGGGGTTCCAAACTCCTACAATGAGCAGTTCTTC.

The rearrangement links TRBV7-9 to TRBJ1-2, with D tentatively TRBD1 (6 bases). This CDR3 is 15 amino acids long. V lost 5 bases and J lost 0, with 13 bases in between. Germline V gene data show CDR1 as SEHNR and CDR2 as FQNEAQ (reference sequence). CDR3 sequence reads: CASSQTGPTNYGYTF. In nucleotides, the CDR3 is TGTGCCAGCAGCCAAACAGGGCCCACTAACTATGGCTACACCTTC.

The chain recombines TRBV7-9 with TRBJ2-1; D may be TRBD1 (6 bases). The CDR3 contains 13 residues. Between the trimmed V and J ends, which lost 5 bases and 6 bases, there was a span of 11 bases. The V gene's germline CDR1 is SEHNR and CDR2 FQNEAQ (reference sequence). The CDR3 is CASSPPRGNEQFF. DNA of the CDR3: TGTGCCAGCAGCCCACCCAGGGGCAATGAGCAGTTCTTC.

The rearrangement uses TRBV9 and TRBJ2-5; 7 nucleotides match TRBD2. V shed 4 bases, J shed 9 bases, and the junction held 15 bases outside the gene matches. Germline V gene data show CDR1 as SGDLS and CDR2 as YYNGEE. This CDR3 has 15 residues. CDR3 in amino acids: CASSPDRLGRMAQYF. The DNA for the CDR3 is TGTGCCAGCAGCCCGGACCGGCTCGGGAGGATGGCCCAGTACTTC.